This T cell receptor (beta chain) emerged from a study of T cell responses to AZD1222 COVID-19 vaccine. The V end lost 0 bases, the J end lost 1 base, and 8 bases lay between the germline ends. The CDR3 contains 15 residues. Looked up from germline, CDR1 is SGDLS and CDR2 is YYNGEE. Sequencing was performed with immunoSEQ multiplex PCR; in TCRdb, only in-frame clones are kept and a portion is missing. Of roughly 80,000 clones in the sample, approximately 86% were seen once. The chain combines TRBV9 with TRBJ1-3; no definite D call. The input for sequencing was peripheral blood, taken on day 0 of MenACWY control vaccination. This TCR derives from an adult in good health. This CDR3 is CASSVGGGSGNTIYF. The CDR3 DNA sequence: TGTGCCAGCAGCGTAGGGGGAGGGTCTGGAAACACCATATATTTT.